The 18 T cell receptor beta chains in this list originate from one sample, sequenced in a study of blood T cells in healthy people across ages. A second PCR, run for about 7 to 11 cycles, used a sample-barcoded 5' primer plus a J-beta primer mix. Each CDR3 protein is one row after TCRdb ran MiXCR on the 5' RACE reads. The table includes 650,000 to 1,000,000 distinct CDR3 sequences, under 40% detected once. Sequencing was done on a sample of blood. Receptors were obtained from a man in his late teens or twenties in good health.

A note on this clonotype: A much more abundant neighbour one base away suggests this may be a read error. The chain links TRBV4-1 to TRBJ2-3; D is unresolved. From germline, CDR1 is MGHRA and CDR2 YSYEKL. There are 15 residues in the CDR3. The CDR3: CASSQEGVSTDSQYF. CDR3 DNA: TGCGCCAGCAGCCAAGAAGGAGTTAGCACAGATTCGCAGTATTTT.

There are a few counts of this clonotype. The rearrangement links TRBV7-9 to TRBJ2-5, with D tentatively TRBD1 (5 bases). The CDR3 is 14 residues long. Germline V gene lookup returns CDR1 SEHNR and CDR2 FQNEAQ (reference sequence). Trimming shortened V by 5 bases and J by 11 bases, and 21 bases separated the two germline ends. The CDR3 DNA is TGTGCCAGCAGCGTTCAACAGGCCCACGTAGGGCAGTACTTC. This encodes CASSVQQAHVGQYF.

This clonotype has just a few counts. This chain joins TRBV11-2 and TRBJ2-1, with D perhaps TRBD2 (8 bases). The better agreement between TRBJ2-7 and the DNA end casts doubt on the J call. This CDR3 region has 15 residues. Germline V CDR1 and CDR2: SGHAT, FQNNGV. CDR3 DNA sequence: TGTGCCAGCAGCATAGCGGGACAGCTCTACAATGAGCAGTACTTC. Encoded protein: CASSIAGQLYNEQYF.

With regard to this clonotype: This could be a read error, since a much larger clone is one nucleotide away. The gene calls are TRBV6-6 and TRBJ2-5, with D maybe TRBD1 (6 bases). V lost 9 bases to trimming and J lost 11 bases, with 19 bases between them. The CDR3 is 12 residues long. CDR1 is MNHNY, CDR2 SVGAGI, per germline (reference sequence). CDR3 sequence reads: CASKQGPGEQYF. As DNA, the CDR3 is TGTGCCAGTAAACAGGGTCCGGGTGAGCAGTACTTC.

This clonotype was seen many times. CDR3 protein: CASSPRALNEQFF. CDR3 sequence (DNA): TGTGCCAGCAGCCCCCGGGCCCTCAATGAGCAGTTCTTC. The rearrangement links TRBV9 to TRBJ2-1; D not resolved. The V gene lost 4 bases and the J gene lost 6 bases, with 11 bases spanning the gap. CDR3 size: 13 residues. Germline CDR1 reads SGDLS; CDR2 reads YYNGEE.

This clonotype was detected many times. Here the CDR3 reads CASSGTLYNEQFF. For the CDR3, the DNA is TGCGCCAGCAGCGGAACCCTGTACAATGAGCAGTTCTTC. The chain recombines TRBV5-1 with TRBJ2-1, with no clear D. There are 13 residues in the CDR3. Germline CDR1 is SGHRS and CDR2 is YFSETQ. The V end lost 4 bases, the J end lost 4 bases, and 9 bases lay between the germline ends. The variable domain in full, completed from reference TRBV5-1 and TRBJ2-1, reads KAGVTQTPRYLIKTRGQQVTLSCSPISGHRSVSWYQQTPGQGLQFLFEYFSETQRNKGNFPGRFSGRQFSNSRSEMNVSTLELGDSALYLCASSGTLYNEQFFGPGTRLTVL.

This clonotype was counted ten times or more. The V call is TRBV20-1, the J call TRBJ2-1; 8 bases map to TRBD1. Per the germline V gene, CDR1 is DFQATT and CDR2 is SNEGSKA (reference sequence). The CDR3 runs to 11 residues. The DNA for the CDR3 is TGCACCCCAAGACAGGGGAATGAGCAGTTCTTC. This sequence encodes CTPRQGNEQFF.

The J gene is TRBJ1-1, the V gene TRBV6-1; weak D call: TRBD1 (5 bases). The CDR3 has 13 residues. Between the trimmed V and J ends, which lost 7 bases and 3 bases, there was a span of 12 bases. Germline CDR1 MNHNS, CDR2 SASEGT. In DNA form, the CDR3 reads TGTGCCAGCAAGATATGGGGCGACACTGAAGCTTTCTTT. Translation gives CASKIWGDTEAFF.

This sequence joins TRBV6-1 and TRBJ1-1, with D uncertain. Per germline, CDR1 MNHNS and CDR2 SASEGT. The CDR3 runs to 14 residues. Trimming removed 2 bases at V and 6 bases at J, with 13 bases between. The CDR3 region is CASSEQEEGAEAFF. In nucleotides, the CDR3 is TGTGCCAGCAGTGAACAGGAGGAGGGCGCTGAAGCTTTCTTT.

In this sample, this clonotype turned up a few times. As DNA, the CDR3 is TGTGCCAGCAGCTTTCGGAGCGACAGGGACACAGATACGCAGTATTTT. As protein: CASSFRSDRDTDTQYF. The rearrangement joins TRBV7-2 to TRBJ2-3, with 7 bases lining up with TRBD1. Germline V CDR1 and CDR2: SGHTA, FQGNSA. The CDR3 extends over 16 amino acids. J gave up 2 bases and V 3 bases, and 8 bases lay outside the gene matches.

Note on this clonotype: Its ends do not fully match the called genes, so a read error is possible. This sequence joins TRBV12-3 or TRBV12-4 and TRBJ2-3, with TRBD1 matching over 7 bases. The CDR3 has 13 residues. CDR3 coding DNA: TGTGCCAGCCAGGGGGATAGCACAGATGCGCAATATTTT. Protein product: CASQGDSTDAQYF.

The J gene is TRBJ1-2, the V gene TRBV4-3, with D perhaps matching TRBD1 (6 bases). Trimming left V 3 bases short and J 5 bases short, with 16 bases between. The CDR3 contains 15 residues. Germline lookup yields CDR1 LGHNA and CDR2 YSLEER. The CDR3 bases are TGCGCCAGCAGCCACCGGGACAAAGTGGAATATGGCTACACCTTC. Its translation: CASSHRDKVEYGYTF.

The CDR3 region has the DNA TGTGCCAGCAGTTGTGCTCAGGGGGCGGGGGAGACCCAGTACTTC. Translated, it gives CASSCAQGAGETQYF. V is TRBV27 and J is TRBJ2-5, with 8 nucleotides matching TRBD1. The germline CDR1 and CDR2 sequences are MNHEY and SMNVEV (reference sequence). CDR3 length: 15 amino acids. Trimming cost V 4 bases and J 5 bases; bases outside gene matches: 9.

This clonotype was seen at least ten times. The chain combines TRBV20-1 with TRBJ1-2; no clear D. Per the germline V gene, CDR1 is DFQATT and CDR2 is SNEGSKA (reference sequence). The CDR3 runs 12 residues. The CDR3: CRGEGPNYGYTF. The CDR3 coding sequence is TGCAGGGGAGAGGGCCCTAACTATGGCTACACCTTC.

The J gene is TRBJ2-3, the V gene TRBV7-9; TRBD2 matches 7 bases. The CDR3 sequence is 13 residues long. V lost 5 bases, J lost 5 bases, and 4 bases stayed unmatched. Germline V gives CDR1 SEHNR, CDR2 FQNEAQ (reference sequence). The CDR3 DNA sequence: TGTGCCAGCAGCGTCTGGGGGGGAGATACGCAGTATTTT. Translated: CASSVWGGDTQYF.

The chain combines TRBV20-1 with TRBJ2-7; TRBD2 agrees at 11 bases. The germline V gene encodes CDR1 DFQATT and CDR2 SNEGSKA (reference sequence). CDR3 length: 12 amino acids. V dropped 6 bases and J dropped 6; count of bases not matched to a gene: 4. This CDR3 reads CSAGGTSGEQYF. Written as DNA, the CDR3 is TGCAGTGCCGGGGGGACTAGCGGCGAGCAGTACTTC.

This clonotype was observed a few times. The gene calls are TRBV2 and TRBJ1-2, with unresolved D. Germline lookup yields CDR1 SNHLY and CDR2 FYNNEI. There are 13 residues in the CDR3. V shed 7 bases and J shed 8 bases, with 17 bases lying between them. The DNA for the CDR3 is TGTGCCAGCACCAACGGTGGATTTGGCGGCTACACCTTC. Translation gives CASTNGGFGGYTF. Full variable domain (outside the CDR3, taken from reference TRBV2 and TRBJ1-2): EPEVTQTPSHQVTQMGQEVILRCVPISNHLYFYWYRQILGQKVEFLVSFYNNEISEKSEIFDDQFSVERPDGSNFTLKIRSTKLEDSAMYFCASTNGGFGGYTFGSGTRLTVV.

In this sample, this clonotype turned up a few times. One end of the junction varies from germline; a read error may be responsible. The chain employs TRBV29-1 and TRBJ1-2; D is ambiguous. The CDR3 is 12 amino acids. Germline V lookup: CDR1 SQVTM, CDR2 ANQGSEA. CDR3 coding DNA: TGCAGCCTTGAAGAGGAACAGTTTGGCTACACCTTC. Its protein product is CSLEEEQFGYTF.